This record concerns one TCR beta chain sequence. Germline CDR1 is LGHDT and CDR2 is YNNKEL (reference sequence). V lost 4 bases and J lost 9; bases outside the gene matches: 12. This CDR3 has 15 residues. This sample is part of a study of T cell responses to AZD1222 COVID-19 vaccine. Libraries were prepared by immunoSEQ multiplex PCR; TCRdb keeps only in-frame clonotypes and omits some of them. The sample carries some 120,000 clones, approximately 93% recorded once. V gene TRBV3-1 (or the pseudogene TRBV3-2) combines with J gene TRBJ2-1; 7 bases agree with TRBD2. This receptor was identified in an adult in good health. Sequenced here: peripheral blood, sampled on day 0 of AZD1222 vaccination. The CDR3 bases are TGTGCCAGCAGCCTTTCAGGGAGGGGATTTGGTGAGCAGTTCTTC. Translating gives CASSLSGRGFGEQFF.